The rows below give T cell receptor beta chains drawn from one sample of a study of cytomegalovirus exposure and HLA in healthy donors. Generated by immunoSEQ multiplex PCR, the TCRdb table keeps only in-frame clones and is missing some. The top ten hold more than 1.5% of the sample, which has some 130,000 clones, approximately 85% seen once. The sequenced sample consisted of PBMCs. The receptors derive from a boy younger than 18 in good health and CMV-seronegative. The CDR3 runs from the conserved cysteine through the conserved F or W. D genes are given only for firm matches. Clone size is shown for a subset of rows, as once, few, many or a class of expanded clone.

.,TRBV4-3,TRBJ1-2,.,TGCGCCAGCAGCCAAGCCCCCCAGGTATCTTATGGCTACACCTTC,CASSQAPQVSYGYTF
.,TRBV11-2,TRBJ1-1,.,TGTGCCAGCAGCTTAGTGCTGGGGCCTAACACTGAAGCTTTCTTT,CASSLVLGPNTEAFF
TRBD2,TRBV5-1,TRBJ2-2,.,TGCGCCAGCAGTCCGGGGGGACCGCGGACCGGGGAGCTGTTTTTT,CASSPGGPRTGELFF
.,TRBV7-9,TRBJ2-1,.,TGTGCCAGCAGCTTAGTTAGGACAATCTCCTACAATGAGCAGTTCTTC,CASSLVRTISYNEQFF
.,TRBV15,TRBJ2-1,.,TGTGCCACCAGCACCAGCAATGAGCAGTTCTTC,CATSTSNEQFF
.,TRBV7-6,TRBJ2-3,few,TGTGCCAGCAGCCTTAATCTAGGAGATACGCAGTATTTT,CASSLNLGDTQYF
.,TRBV4-1,TRBJ2-7,once,TGCGCCAGCAGCCAAGGGCACGGAGCCTACGAGCAGTACTTC,CASSQGHGAYEQYF
TRBD1,TRBV27,TRBJ1-1,.,TGTGCCAGCAGTTCGTCCGGGACAGGAAACACTGAAGCTTTCTTT,CASSSSGTGNTEAFF
.,TRBV14,TRBJ2-2,once,TGTGCCAGCAGCCAAGATCGGGGCACCGGGGAGCTGTTTTTT,CASSQDRGTGELFF
.,TRBV4-1,TRBJ2-7,.,TGCGCCAGCAGCCAAGACCTATATGAGACTCTAACCTACGAGCAGTACTTC,CASSQDLYETLTYEQYF
.,TRBV4-3,TRBJ2-1,.,TGCGCCAGCAGCCAAGAGCCGAACAGGGTTGGGTTAGGTGAGCAGTTCTTC,CASSQEPNRVGLGEQFF